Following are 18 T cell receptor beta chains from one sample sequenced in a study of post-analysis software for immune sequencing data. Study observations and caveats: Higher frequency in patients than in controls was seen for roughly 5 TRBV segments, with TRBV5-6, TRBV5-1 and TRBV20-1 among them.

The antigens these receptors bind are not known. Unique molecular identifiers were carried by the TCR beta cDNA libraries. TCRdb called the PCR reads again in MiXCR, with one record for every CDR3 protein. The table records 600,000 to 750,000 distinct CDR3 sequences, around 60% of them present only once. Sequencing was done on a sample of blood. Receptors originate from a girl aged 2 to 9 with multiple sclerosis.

In DNA form, the CDR3 reads TGCAGCGCCGGGGGGGGGACGGGACAGCCCCAGCATTTT. It encodes CSAGGGTGQPQHF. This chain joins TRBV29-1 and TRBJ1-5, with D perhaps TRBD1 (5 bases). V lost 7 bases and J 7 bases, leaving 17 bases between the germline ends. The CDR3 has 13 residues. Germline CDR1 and CDR2: SQVTM and ANQGSEA.

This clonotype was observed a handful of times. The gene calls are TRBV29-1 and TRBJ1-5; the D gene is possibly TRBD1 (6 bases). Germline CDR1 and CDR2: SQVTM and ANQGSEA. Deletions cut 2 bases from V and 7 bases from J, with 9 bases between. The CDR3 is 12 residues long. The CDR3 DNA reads TGCAGCGTTGAAATTGGGGGCCAGCCCCAGCATTTT. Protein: CSVEIGGQPQHF.

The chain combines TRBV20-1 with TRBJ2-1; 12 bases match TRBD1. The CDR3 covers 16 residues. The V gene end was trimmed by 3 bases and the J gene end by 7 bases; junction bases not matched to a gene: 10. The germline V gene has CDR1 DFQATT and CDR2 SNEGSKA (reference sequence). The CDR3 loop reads CSARSFRDRGPNEQFF. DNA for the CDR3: TGCAGTGCTAGGTCGTTCCGGGACAGGGGGCCGAATGAGCAGTTCTTC.

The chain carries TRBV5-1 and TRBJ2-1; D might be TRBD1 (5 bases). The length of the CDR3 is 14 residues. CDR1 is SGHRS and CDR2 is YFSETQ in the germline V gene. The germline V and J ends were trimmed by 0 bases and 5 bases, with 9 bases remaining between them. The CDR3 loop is CASSLGTSDNEQFF. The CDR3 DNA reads TGCGCCAGCAGCTTGGGGACATCCGACAATGAGCAGTTCTTC.

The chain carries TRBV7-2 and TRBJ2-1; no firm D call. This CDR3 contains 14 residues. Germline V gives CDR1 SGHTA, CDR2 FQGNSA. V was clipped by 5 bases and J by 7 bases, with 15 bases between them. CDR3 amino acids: CASSRDPHWNEQFF. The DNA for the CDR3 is TGTGCCAGCAGCAGAGATCCGCATTGGAATGAGCAGTTCTTC.

The DNA of the CDR3 is TGTGCCAGCAGCTTTTCTCTAAGGAACTCTGGGGCCAACGTCCTGACTTTC. Translation gives CASSFSLRNSGANVLTF. The chain combines TRBV5-6 with TRBJ2-6; D is unclear. This CDR3 spans 17 amino acids. Trimming cost V 2 bases and J 0 bases, with 12 bases left between them. The germline V gene encodes CDR1 SGHDT and CDR2 YYEEEE.

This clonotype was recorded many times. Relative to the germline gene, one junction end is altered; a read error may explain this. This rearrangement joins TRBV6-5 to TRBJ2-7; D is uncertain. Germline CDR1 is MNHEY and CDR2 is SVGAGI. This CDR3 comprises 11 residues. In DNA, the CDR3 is TGTGCCAGCAGTAACTCCTACGAGCAGTACTTC. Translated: CASSNSYEQYF.

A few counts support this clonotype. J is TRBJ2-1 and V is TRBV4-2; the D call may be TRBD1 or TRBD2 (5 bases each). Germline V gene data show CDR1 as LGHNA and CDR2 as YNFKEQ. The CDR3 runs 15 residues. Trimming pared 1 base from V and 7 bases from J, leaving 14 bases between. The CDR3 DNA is TGTGCCAGCAGCCAAGTCAGGGTTGAGGGAAATGAGCAGTTCTTC. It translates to CASSQVRVEGNEQFF.

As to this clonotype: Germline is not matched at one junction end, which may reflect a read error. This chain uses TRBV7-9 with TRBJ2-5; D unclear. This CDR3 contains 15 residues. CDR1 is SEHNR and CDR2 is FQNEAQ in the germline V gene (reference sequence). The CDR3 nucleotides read TGTGCCAGCAGCCCCCGGGTAAACAGTCAAGAGACCCTGTACTTC. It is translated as CASSPRVNSQETLYF.

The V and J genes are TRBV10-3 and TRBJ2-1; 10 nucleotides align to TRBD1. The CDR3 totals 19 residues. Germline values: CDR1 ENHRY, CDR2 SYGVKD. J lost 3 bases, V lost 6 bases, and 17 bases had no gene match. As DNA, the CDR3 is TGTGCCATCAGGGAAAGGGACAGGGGTCCAAGGGCGAGCTACAATGAGCAGTTCTTC. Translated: CAIRERDRGPRASYNEQFF.

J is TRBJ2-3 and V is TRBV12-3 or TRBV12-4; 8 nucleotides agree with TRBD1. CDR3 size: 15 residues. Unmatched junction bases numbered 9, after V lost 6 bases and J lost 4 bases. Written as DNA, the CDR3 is TGTGCCAGCAGAGTAGGACAGGGAAGCTCAGATACGCAGTATTTT. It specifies CASRVGQGSSDTQYF.

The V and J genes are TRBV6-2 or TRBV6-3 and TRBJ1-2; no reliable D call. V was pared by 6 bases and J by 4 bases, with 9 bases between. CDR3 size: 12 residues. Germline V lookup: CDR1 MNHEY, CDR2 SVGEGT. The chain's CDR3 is CASSPEPYGYTF. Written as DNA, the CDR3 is TGTGCCAGCAGCCCTGAGCCCTATGGCTACACCTTC.

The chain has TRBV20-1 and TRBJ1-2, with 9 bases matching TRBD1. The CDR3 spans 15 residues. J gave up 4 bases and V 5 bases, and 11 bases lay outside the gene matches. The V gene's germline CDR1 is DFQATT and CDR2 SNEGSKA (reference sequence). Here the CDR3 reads CSAPDRGSFGYGYTF. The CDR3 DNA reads TGCAGTGCTCCGGACAGGGGTAGTTTCGGCTATGGCTACACCTTC.

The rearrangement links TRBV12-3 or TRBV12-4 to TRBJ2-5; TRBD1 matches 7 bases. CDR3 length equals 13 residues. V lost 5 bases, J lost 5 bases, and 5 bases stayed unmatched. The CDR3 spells CASSTGDRETQYF. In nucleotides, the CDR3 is TGTGCCAGCAGTACAGGGGACCGGGAGACCCAGTACTTC.

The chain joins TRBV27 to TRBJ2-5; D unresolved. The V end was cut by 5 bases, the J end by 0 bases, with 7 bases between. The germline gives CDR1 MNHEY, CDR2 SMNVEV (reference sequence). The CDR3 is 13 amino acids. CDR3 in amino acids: CASSPMYQETQYF. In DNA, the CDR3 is TGTGCCAGCAGTCCTATGTACCAAGAGACCCAGTACTTC.

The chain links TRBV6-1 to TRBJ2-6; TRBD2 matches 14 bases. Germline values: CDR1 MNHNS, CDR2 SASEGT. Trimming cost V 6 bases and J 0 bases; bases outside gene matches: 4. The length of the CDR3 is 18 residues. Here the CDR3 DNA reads TGTGCCAGCAGACTGACTAGCGGGGGGGCCTCTGGGGCCAACGTCCTGACTTTC. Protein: CASRLTSGGASGANVLTF.

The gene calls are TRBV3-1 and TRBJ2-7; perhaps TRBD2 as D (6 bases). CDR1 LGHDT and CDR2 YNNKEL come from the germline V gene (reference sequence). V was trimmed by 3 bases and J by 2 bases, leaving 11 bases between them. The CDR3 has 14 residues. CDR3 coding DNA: TGTGCCAGCAGCCAGGGGACTGTCGCCTACGAGCAGTACTTC. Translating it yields CASSQGTVAYEQYF.

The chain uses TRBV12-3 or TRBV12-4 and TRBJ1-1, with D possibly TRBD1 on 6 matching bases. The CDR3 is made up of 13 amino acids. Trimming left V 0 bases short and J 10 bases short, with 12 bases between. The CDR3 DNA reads TGTGCCAGCAGTTTAGCGGCGGGGGGCGCAGCTTTCTTT. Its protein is CASSLAAGGAAFF.